This TCR beta chain was captured in a study of blood T cell repertoires in COVID-19. Study in general: Samples came from the United States, Italy and Spain, spanning acute and convalescent COVID-19. The cDNA or gDNA used as material had been derived from T cells, B-cell-depleted T cells, or PBMCs.

The authors' processing: Amplifying reference gene primers gave estimates of nucleated cell counts. Method: immunoSEQ multiplex PCR; TCRdb's copy keeps in-frame clones and lacks some. V, J and clone size are those of that table, while D and trimming were read from the DNA. The profile shows under 300,000 clones, more than 65% of them singletons. This CDR3 is 16 amino acids long. Germline V gene data show CDR1 as ENHRY and CDR2 as SYGVKD. Unmatched junction bases numbered 6, after V lost 0 bases and J lost 4 bases. Sequencing used peripheral blood. The V gene is TRBV10-3, the J gene TRBJ2-3; 8 nucleotides line up with TRBD2. The TCR originated in a middle-aged man who had recovered from COVID-19. CDR3 bases: TGTGCCATCAGTGAGTCGGGTCGGGGGGGCCCAGATACGCAGTATTTT. It yields the protein CAISESGRGGPDTQYF.